The 27 T cell receptor beta chains below were found in one sample sequenced in a study of lymphopenia after photon versus proton radiotherapy (dated by TCRdb to about 2019). Libraries were prepared through the immunoSEQ multiplex PCR assay. Not all clones reach the TCRdb copy of this immuneACCESS table, which keeps in-frame sequences only. Checked studies attribute under half of the gap to unresolved V genes and leave the rest unexplained. The sample profile shows around 160,000 clones; approximately 91% of them were found once. The top ten hold approximately 4.6% of the sample. The sequencing used peripheral blood, collected from a patient treated with photon-based radiotherapy. Source of these receptors: a man aged 45-60 years with gastric cancer.

This chain links TRBV28 with TRBJ1-5, with D possibly being TRBD1 (6 bases). The CDR3 has 12 amino acids. In germline, CDR1 is MDHEN, CDR2 SYDVKM. V was clipped by 8 bases and J by 7 bases, with 12 bases between them. Written as DNA, the CDR3 is TGTGCCAGCGGAGGGGGTAGGCAGCCCCAGCATTTT. Translating gives CASGGGRQPQHF.

The chain has TRBV9 and TRBJ2-7; perhaps TRBD1 as D (5 bases). V lost 0 bases to trimming and J lost 2 bases, with 12 bases between them. The CDR3 totals 15 residues. Germline V gene data show CDR1 as SGDLS and CDR2 as YYNGEE. CDR3 loop: CASSVEGASAYEQYF. CDR3 DNA: TGTGCCAGCAGCGTAGAAGGGGCGTCGGCCTACGAGCAGTACTTC.

The chain has TRBV19 and TRBJ1-5; 7 nucleotides align to TRBD1. Looked up from germline, CDR1 is LNHDA and CDR2 is SQIVND (reference sequence). This CDR3 is built from 15 residues. With 3 bases clipped from V and 5 bases from J, the junction kept 7 bases outside the gene matches. CDR3 sequence: CASSIWSTGDQPQHF. CDR3 DNA: TGTGCCAGTAGTATTTGGAGCACAGGGGATCAGCCCCAGCATTTT.

V is TRBV5-6 and J is TRBJ2-3; the D gene could be TRBD1 or TRBD2 (5 bases each). V was clipped by 5 bases and J by 0 bases, with 22 bases between them. Germline V CDR1 and CDR2: SGHDT, YYEEEE. The CDR3 totals 18 residues. CDR3 sequence: CASRRGGPAPISTDTQYF. CDR3 DNA: TGTGCCAGCAGGAGGGGTGGTCCAGCGCCCATTAGCACAGATACGCAGTATTTT.

V is TRBV18 and J is TRBJ2-7; TRBD2 matches 9 bases. V lost 5 bases and J lost 3; bases outside the gene matches: 8. The CDR3 has 15 amino acids. Germline V gene data show CDR1 as KGHSH and CDR2 as LQKENI. The CDR3 sequence is CASSTSIAGDYEQYF. The DNA for the CDR3 is TGTGCCAGCTCAACCTCAATAGCGGGAGACTACGAGCAGTACTTC.

The rearrangement uses TRBV6-1 and TRBJ2-5; 7 bases line up with TRBD2. There are 17 residues in the CDR3. Germline V gene sequence: CDR1 MNHNS, CDR2 SASEGT. Trimming took 1 base from V and 3 from J; bases not matched to a gene: 11. The DNA of the CDR3 is TGTGCCAGCAGTGAAGAATCAATAGGACTAGTTAAAGAGACCCAGTACTTC. Protein: CASSEESIGLVKETQYF.

The genes are TRBV9 and TRBJ2-5, with D possibly TRBD2 on 7 matching bases. Germline CDR1 SGDLS, CDR2 YYNGEE. The V end lost 4 bases, the J end lost 5 bases, and 18 bases lay between the germline ends. CDR3 length: 15 amino acids. The CDR3 is CASSSTRGARETQYF. In DNA, the CDR3 is TGTGCCAGCAGCTCAACACGGGGGGCAAGGGAGACCCAGTACTTC.

The CDR3 DNA reads TGCAGCGTTTTATGGACAGAGAACACTGAAGCTTTCTTT. It codes for CSVLWTENTEAFF. The genes are TRBV29-1 and TRBJ1-1, with D perhaps matching TRBD1 (6 bases). The CDR3 covers 13 residues. V shed 5 bases and J shed 1 base, with 11 bases lying between them. CDR1 is SQVTM, CDR2 ANQGSEA, per germline.

The chain links TRBV19 to TRBJ2-1; the match to TRBD1 covers 11 bases. CDR3 length: 18 amino acids. CDR1 and CDR2 from the germline V gene are LNHDA and SQIVND (reference sequence). Unmatched junction bases numbered 11, after V lost 7 bases and J lost 0 bases. The CDR3 spells CASTLWDRGGSSYNEQFF. For the CDR3, the DNA is TGTGCCAGTACCCTATGGGACAGGGGGGGTAGCTCCTACAATGAGCAGTTCTTC.

This rearrangement joins TRBV5-1 to TRBJ2-3; 9 bases match TRBD1. The V segment lost 3 bases and the J segment 4 bases; nucleotides outside the gene matches: 3. CDR3 length: 14 residues. The germline V gene encodes CDR1 SGHRS and CDR2 YFSETQ. The CDR3 DNA is TGCGCCAGCAGCTCCGGGACAGGGTCAGATACGCAGTATTTT. Translation gives CASSSGTGSDTQYF.

The chain uses TRBV6-1 and TRBJ2-1; the D is unclear. Trimming removed 7 bases from V and 7 bases from J, with 17 bases in between. The CDR3 consists of 14 residues. Germline-derived CDR1 and CDR2 are MNHNS and SASEGT. Here the CDR3 reads CASTRPDDENEQFF. CDR3 nucleotides: TGTGCCAGCACCCGACCGGACGACGAAAATGAGCAGTTCTTC.

J is TRBJ2-6 and V is TRBV28, with no clear D. Deletions cut 6 bases from V and 2 bases from J, with 11 bases between. Germline V gene sequence: CDR1 MDHEN, CDR2 SYDVKM. This CDR3 spans 15 amino acids. This CDR3 reads CASRSSSAGANVLTF. As DNA, the CDR3 is TGTGCCAGCAGATCCTCTAGTGCTGGGGCCAACGTCCTGACTTTC.

The chain uses TRBV5-8 and TRBJ1-2; TRBD1 is a possible D gene (5 bases). CDR3 length: 13 amino acids. Deletions cut 4 bases from V and 2 bases from J, with 9 bases between. The V gene's germline CDR1 is SGHTS and CDR2 YDEGEE. The DNA for the CDR3 is TGTGCCAGCAGCGCCTGGGGGAACTATGGCTACACCTTC. Translated: CASSAWGNYGYTF.

The V and J genes are TRBV18 and TRBJ1-1; 7 positions match TRBD1. The CDR3 sequence is 15 residues long. Looked up from germline, CDR1 is KGHSH and CDR2 is LQKENI. Losses at the gene ends were 4 bases for V and 3 bases for J; bases not matched to a gene: 8. DNA of the CDR3: TGTGCCAGCTCACGATATCGACAGGGAGACACTGAAGCTTTCTTT. Its translation is CASSRYRQGDTEAFF.

This rearrangement joins TRBV10-3 to TRBJ2-1, with D hard to call. Germline V CDR1 and CDR2: ENHRY, SYGVKD. Trimming stripped 0 bases from V and 4 bases from J, with 7 bases between. This CDR3 has 14 amino acids. In DNA form, the CDR3 reads TGTGCCATCAGTGAGTCCCTAGTTTACAATGAGCAGTTCTTC. Amino acid sequence: CAISESLVYNEQFF.

The V gene is TRBV4-2, the J gene TRBJ2-2, with 12 positions matching TRBD2. The CDR3 length is 19 residues. The germline CDR1 and CDR2 sequences are LGHNA and YNFKEQ. V shed 1 base and J 4 bases; nucleotides not matched to a gene: 10. The chain's CDR3 is CASSQGPLAGGPATGELFF. The CDR3 DNA follows: TGTGCCAGCAGCCAAGGGCCCCTAGCGGGAGGGCCAGCCACCGGGGAGCTGTTTTTT.

The chain couples TRBV28 to TRBJ2-7, with TRBD1 matching over 9 bases. The junction had 5 bases not matched to a gene; V was cut back by 7 bases and J by 4 bases. CDR1 and CDR2 (germline): MDHEN, SYDVKM. This CDR3 comprises 13 residues. CDR3 amino acids: CASTRDRDYEQYF. As DNA, the CDR3 is TGTGCCAGCACCCGGGACAGGGATTACGAGCAGTACTTC.

The chain couples TRBV19 to TRBJ2-1; 10 bases line up with TRBD1. The junction had 5 bases not matched to a gene; V was cut back by 4 bases and J by 5 bases. This CDR3 has 15 amino acids. Germline V gene lookup returns CDR1 LNHDA and CDR2 SQIVND (reference sequence). The CDR3 loop reads CASSRSGTGDNEQFF. CDR3 DNA: TGTGCCAGTAGTAGATCCGGGACAGGGGACAATGAGCAGTTCTTC.

This chain joins TRBV11-2 and TRBJ1-1; D uncertain. The germline V and J ends were trimmed by 4 bases and 10 bases, with 19 bases remaining between them. The CDR3 loop spans 14 amino acids. Per germline, CDR1 SGHAT and CDR2 FQNNGV. The CDR3 DNA is TGTGCCAGCAGCTCCATTCGGATCGGGGTGGGAGCTTTCTTT. The encoded protein is CASSSIRIGVGAFF.

The J gene is TRBJ1-1, the V gene TRBV10-3, with D perhaps TRBD1 (5 bases). The germline V gene has CDR1 ENHRY and CDR2 SYGVKD. The CDR3 spans 14 residues. The V and J ends lost 2 bases and 1 base respectively, with 8 bases between them. CDR3 in DNA: TGTGCCATCAGTGAGCTGGGGACGAACACTGAAGCTTTCTTT. This gives the protein CAISELGTNTEAFF.

The chain has TRBV5-4 and TRBJ1-2; 9 bases are shared with TRBD1. The CDR3 totals 15 residues. After removal of 3 bases from V and 5 bases from J, the junction contained 8 bases not matched to a gene. Germline V gene data show CDR1 as SGHNT and CDR2 as YYREEE (reference sequence). CDR3 loop: CASSSGTGIIYGYTF. CDR3 coding DNA: TGTGCCAGCAGCTCAGGGACAGGGATTATTTATGGCTACACCTTC.

The CDR3 reads CASTTARAGADTQYF. As DNA, the CDR3 is TGTGCCAGTACCACAGCCCGAGCGGGAGCAGATACGCAGTATTTT. This chain joins TRBV19 and TRBJ2-3, with 8 bases aligning to TRBD2. Germline values: CDR1 LNHDA, CDR2 SQIVND (reference sequence). J was trimmed by 4 bases and V by 7 bases; bases with no gene match: 10. The CDR3 totals 15 residues.

This chain connects TRBV6-5 to TRBJ1-1, with D possibly TRBD1 on 5 matching bases. The CDR3 runs to 14 residues. Germline CDR1 reads MNHEY; CDR2 reads SVGAGI. Trimming took 2 bases from V and 6 from J, leaving 13 bases between them. CDR3 loop: CASSYGARGPEAFF. CDR3 DNA: TGTGCCAGCAGTTACGGGGCTCGAGGGCCTGAAGCTTTCTTT.

The chain recombines TRBV7-9 with TRBJ2-7, with D tentatively TRBD1 (6 bases). From germline, CDR1 is SEHNR and CDR2 FQNEAQ (reference sequence). The CDR3 extends over 17 amino acids. Trimming removed 5 bases at V and 2 bases at J, with 22 bases between. The CDR3 protein is CASSPSPRQVQTYEQYF. The CDR3 bases are TGTGCCAGCAGCCCATCCCCGCGACAGGTCCAAACCTACGAGCAGTACTTC.

J is TRBJ2-1 and V is TRBV11-3, with D possibly matching TRBD1 (6 bases). The V gene's germline CDR1 is SGHNT and CDR2 YENEEA. V was clipped by 1 base and J by 0 bases, with 13 bases between them. The CDR3 loop spans 17 amino acids. The CDR3 here is CASSLGLGASSYNEQFF. The DNA of the CDR3 is TGTGCCAGCAGCTTAGGTCTGGGGGCTTCCTCCTACAATGAGCAGTTCTTC. Full variable domain (remainder filled in from reference TRBV11-3 and TRBJ2-1): EAGVVQSPRYKIIEKKQPVAFWCNPISGHNTLYWYLQNLGQGPELLIRYENEEAVDDSQLPKDRFSAERLKGVDSTLKIQPAELGDSAVYLCASSLGLGASSYNEQFFGPGTRLTVL.

This chain joins TRBV18 and TRBJ1-1; 8 positions agree with TRBD1. Germline V gene data show CDR1 as KGHSH and CDR2 as LQKENI. V shed 6 bases, J shed 4 bases, and the junction held 4 bases outside the gene matches. This CDR3 is built from 13 residues. This chain's CDR3 is CASSLTGVTEAFF. CDR3 coding DNA: TGTGCCAGCTCGCTGACAGGGGTCACTGAAGCTTTCTTT.

V is TRBV27 and J is TRBJ2-4; D gene ambiguous. Trimming took 4 bases from V and 2 from J, leaving 18 bases between them. The CDR3 consists of 17 residues. Germline CDR1 reads MNHEY; CDR2 reads SMNVEV (reference sequence). In DNA form, the CDR3 reads TGTGCCAGCAGTTCAGGCGAGGCTCGTGGGACCAAAAACATTCAGTACTTC. This translates into CASSSGEARGTKNIQYF.